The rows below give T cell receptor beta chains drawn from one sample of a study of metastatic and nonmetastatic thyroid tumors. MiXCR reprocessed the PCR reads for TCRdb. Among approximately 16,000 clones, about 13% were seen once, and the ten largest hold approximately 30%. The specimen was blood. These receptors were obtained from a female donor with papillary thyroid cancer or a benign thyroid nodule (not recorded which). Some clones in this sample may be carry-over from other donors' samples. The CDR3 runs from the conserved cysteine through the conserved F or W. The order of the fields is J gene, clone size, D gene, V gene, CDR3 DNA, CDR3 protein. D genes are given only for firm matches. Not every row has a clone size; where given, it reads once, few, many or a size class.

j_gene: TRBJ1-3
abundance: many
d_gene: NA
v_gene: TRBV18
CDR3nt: TGTGCCAGCTCACCCACGTGGGGGGTTGGAAACACCATATATTTT
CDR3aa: CASSPTWGVGNTIYF

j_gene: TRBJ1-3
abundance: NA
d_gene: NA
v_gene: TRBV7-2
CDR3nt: TGTGCCAGCAGCTTCGGAAGCCTAGGAAACACCATATATTTT
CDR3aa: CASSFGSLGNTIYF

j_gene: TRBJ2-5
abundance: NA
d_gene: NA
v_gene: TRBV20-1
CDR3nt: TGCAGTGCCCCTCTAGAAGGCTGTATTAAAGAGACCCAGTACTTC
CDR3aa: CSAPLEGCIKETQYF

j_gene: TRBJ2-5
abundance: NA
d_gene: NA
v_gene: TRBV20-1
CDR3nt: TGCAGTTTTGTCGGCTGGGGGGTCGGAGAGACCCAGTACTTC
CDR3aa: CSFVGWGVGETQYF

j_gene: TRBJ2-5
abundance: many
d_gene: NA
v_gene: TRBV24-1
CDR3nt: TGTGCCACCAGTGAACCCGGACAGCAAGAGACCCAGTACTTC
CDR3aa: CATSEPGQQETQYF

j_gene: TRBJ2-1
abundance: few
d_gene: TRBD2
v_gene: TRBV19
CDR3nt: TGTGCCAGCGTAGCCCCTACTAGCGGTAGGGCCTGGCAGTTCTTC
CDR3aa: CASVAPTSGRAWQFF

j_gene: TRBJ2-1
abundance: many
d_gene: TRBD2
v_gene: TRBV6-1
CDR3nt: TGTGCCAGCACCCTAGGGACTAGCTCTTACAATGAGCAGTTCTTC
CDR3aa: CASTLGTSSYNEQFF

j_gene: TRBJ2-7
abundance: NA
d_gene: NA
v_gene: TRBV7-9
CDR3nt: TGTGCCAGCAGCCCCGAACCCGTCGGCTCCTACGGGCAGTACTTC
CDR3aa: CASSPEPVGSYGQYF

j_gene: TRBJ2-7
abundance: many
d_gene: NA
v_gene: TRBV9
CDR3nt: TGTGCCAGCAGCGTAGCCAGTACCACCTACGAGCAGTACTTC
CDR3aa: CASSVASTTYEQYF

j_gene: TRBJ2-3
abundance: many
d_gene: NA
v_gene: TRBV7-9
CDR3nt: TGTGCCAGCAGCTTATCGAGGGATACGCAGTATTTT
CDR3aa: CASSLSRDTQYF

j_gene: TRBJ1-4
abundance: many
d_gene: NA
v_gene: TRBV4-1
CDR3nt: TGCGCCAGCAGCCAAGAACGGCAGGGAGGTGAAAAACTGTTTTTT
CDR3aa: CASSQERQGGEKLFF

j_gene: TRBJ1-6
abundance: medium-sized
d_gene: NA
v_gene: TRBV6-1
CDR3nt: TGTGCCAGCAGTACCACTGGGCCCGTAGGTTCCCTCCACTTT
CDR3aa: CASSTTGPVGSLHF

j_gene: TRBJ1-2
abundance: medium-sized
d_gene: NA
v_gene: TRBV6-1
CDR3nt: TGTGCCAGTAACCCCGGGTCTACCTTATCCTATGGCTACACCTTC
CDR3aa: CASNPGSTLSYGYTF

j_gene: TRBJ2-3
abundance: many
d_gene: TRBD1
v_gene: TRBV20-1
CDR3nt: TGCAGTGCTAGAGATGGACAGGGGGCAGGGGATACGCAGTATTTT
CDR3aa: CSARDGQGAGDTQYF

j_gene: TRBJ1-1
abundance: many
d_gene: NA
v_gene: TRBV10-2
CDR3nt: TGCGCCAGCAGTGAGTCGACGGGAACTGAAGCTTTCTTT
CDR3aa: CASSESTGTEAFF

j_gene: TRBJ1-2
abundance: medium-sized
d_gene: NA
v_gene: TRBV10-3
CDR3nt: TGTGCCATCAGTGAGTCGGGAGGGGATTTCTATGGCTACACCTTC
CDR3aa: CAISESGGDFYGYTF

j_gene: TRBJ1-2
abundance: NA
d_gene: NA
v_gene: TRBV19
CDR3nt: TGTGCCAGTAGTATTAGTGTATATGGCTACACCTTC
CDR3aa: CASSISVYGYTF

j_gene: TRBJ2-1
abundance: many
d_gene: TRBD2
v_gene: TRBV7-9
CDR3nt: TGTGCCAGCAGCTTAAGCGGGAGCTCCTACAATGAGCAGTTCTTC
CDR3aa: CASSLSGSSYNEQFF

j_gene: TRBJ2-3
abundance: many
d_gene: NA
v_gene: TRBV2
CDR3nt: TGTGCCAGCAACAAACAGACCTCCACAGATACGCAGTATTTT
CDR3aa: CASNKQTSTDTQYF

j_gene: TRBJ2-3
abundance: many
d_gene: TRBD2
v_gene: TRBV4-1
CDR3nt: TGCGCCAGCAGCCAGAGGACTAGCGGGGGGGTAGGCACAGATACGCAGTATTTT
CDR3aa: CASSQRTSGGVGTDTQYF

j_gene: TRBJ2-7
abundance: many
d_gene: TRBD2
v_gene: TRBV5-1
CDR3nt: TGCGCCAGCAGCACGATTGCCGGGACTACCTTTCAATACTTC
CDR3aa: CASSTIAGTTFQYF

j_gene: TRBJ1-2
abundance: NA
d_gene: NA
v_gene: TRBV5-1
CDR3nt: TGCGCCAGCAGCTTGGACTCCGGGACATCCTATGGCTACACCTTC
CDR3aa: CASSLDSGTSYGYTF

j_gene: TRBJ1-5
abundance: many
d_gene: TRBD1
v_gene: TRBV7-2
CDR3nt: TGTGCCAGCAGCAACAGGGGCCCACAGCCCCAGCATTTT
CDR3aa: CASSNRGPQPQHF

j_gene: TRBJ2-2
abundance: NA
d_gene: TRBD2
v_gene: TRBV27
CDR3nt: TGTGCCAGCAGTTTGAGGACTAGCTTGGGGCAGACGGCCGGGGAGCTGTTTTTT
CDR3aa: CASSLRTSLGQTAGELFF

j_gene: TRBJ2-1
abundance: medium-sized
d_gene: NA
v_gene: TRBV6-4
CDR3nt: TGTGCCAGCAGTGATGAGTGGAATGAGCAGTTCTTC
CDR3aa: CASSDEWNEQFF